The 27 T cell receptor beta chains presented below share a single source sample, sequenced in a study of CXCR3-negative and CXCR3-positive naive CD8 T cells. Study-wide findings and caveats: Naive CXCR3-positive cells had TRB CDR3s more hydrophobic than those of CXCR3-negative naive cells.

These receptors' antigens are unknown. TRB cDNA was prepared as libraries by UMI-labeled 5' RACE. TCRdb reanalyzed the 5' RACE reads, giving one entry per CDR3 protein sequence and no DNA. The listing records under 85,000 distinct CDR3 sequences. Sample: naive CXCR3+ CD8+ T cells from blood. Described subset: CD45RO-CCR7+CD27+CD95- naive CD8+ T cells expressing CXCR3 (TNR3+). These receptors were taken from a human donor in good health. Some clones in this sample may be carry-over from other donors' samples.

The J gene is TRBJ1-2, the V gene TRBV20-1. Germline V gene data show CDR1 as DFQATT and CDR2 as SNEGSKA (reference sequence). The CDR3 length is 13 residues. CDR3 loop: CSARDMDNYGYTF.

The chain employs TRBV10-3 and TRBJ2-2. The V gene's germline CDR1 is ENHRY and CDR2 SYGVKD. This CDR3 spans 13 amino acids. CDR3 sequence reads: CAISEAQAGELFF.

The rearrangement uses TRBV5-5 and TRBJ2-7; without DNA, the TCRdb call of TRBD1 cannot be checked. This CDR3 is built from 13 residues. Germline-derived CDR1 and CDR2 are SGHKS and YYEKEE (reference sequence). The CDR3 sequence: CASDVTGAYEQYF.

The chain links TRBV19 to TRBJ2-1; TCRdb gives TRBD2 as the D gene, but with no DNA this cannot be confirmed. The germline CDR1 and CDR2 sequences are LNHDA and SQIVND (reference sequence). This CDR3 comprises 15 residues. CDR3 sequence: CASDKTGLLGDEQFF.

This chain uses TRBV19 with TRBJ2-1; TCRdb returns TRBD1, unconfirmable since there is no DNA. The germline CDR1 and CDR2 sequences are LNHDA and SQIVND (reference sequence). CDR3 length equals 14 residues. Here the CDR3 reads CASSIQGAYNEQFF.

J is TRBJ2-1 and V is TRBV23-1; TCRdb's D gene call, TRBD1, goes unchecked for lack of DNA. TRBV23-1 is flagged as an ORF with uncertain function. The CDR3 spans 19 residues. The CDR3 here is CASSQSSSPVGGSYNEQFF.

This chain links TRBV3-1 with TRBJ2-2; TCRdb gives TRBD2 as the D gene, but with no DNA this cannot be confirmed. This CDR3 spans 16 amino acids. Looked up from germline, CDR1 is LGHDT and CDR2 is YNNKEL (reference sequence). This chain's CDR3 is CASSLGLAGFTGELFF.

The genes are TRBV12-3 or TRBV12-4 and TRBJ2-7; with no DNA, the TCRdb D assignment of TRBD1 cannot be verified. The CDR3 contains 15 residues. The CDR3: CASIKTGTGDYEQYF.

The chain recombines TRBV9 with TRBJ2-7; the D gene TCRdb calls, TRBD1, cannot be checked with no DNA. The CDR3 is made up of 14 amino acids. Per germline, CDR1 SGDLS and CDR2 YYNGEE. The CDR3 sequence: CASSAAGGSYEQYF.

This rearrangement joins TRBV6-2 or TRBV6-3 to TRBJ2-2; TCRdb names TRBD1, which stays unverified in the absence of DNA. Germline V gene sequence: CDR1 MNHEY, CDR2 SVGEGT. The CDR3 contains 14 residues. CDR3 loop: CASRGPGGTGELFF.

The chain combines TRBV29-1 with TRBJ2-2; TCRdb names TRBD1, which stays unverified in the absence of DNA. The CDR3 consists of 14 residues. The germline V gene encodes CDR1 SQVTM and CDR2 ANQGSEA. CDR3 residues: CSAEESGGTGELFF.

The CDR3 loop reads CASSLFVTSGPYEQYF. This chain uses TRBV11-2 with TRBJ2-7; there is no DNA to check the TCRdb D call of TRBD2. CDR3 size: 16 residues. CDR1 and CDR2 (germline): SGHAT, FQNNGV.

The V and J genes are TRBV7-9 and TRBJ1-2; without DNA, the TCRdb call of TRBD1 cannot be checked. The CDR3 contains 16 residues. Looked up from germline, CDR1 is SEHNR and CDR2 is FQNEAQ (reference sequence). The CDR3 reads CASSQLTGGAYYGYTF.

The chain employs TRBV27 and TRBJ2-7; TCRdb indicates TRBD2, and absent DNA this call remains unverified. This CDR3 comprises 12 residues. Germline V CDR1 and CDR2: MNHEY, SMNVEV (reference sequence). CDR3 loop: CAVGGGDYEQYF.

This rearrangement joins TRBV29-1 to TRBJ1-2; TCRdb gives TRBD1 as the D gene, but with no DNA this cannot be confirmed. CDR1 and CDR2 (germline): SQVTM, ANQGSEA. This CDR3 spans 13 amino acids. The CDR3 is CSVELGGDYGYTF.

The chain uses TRBV7-9 and TRBJ1-3; TCRdb selects TRBD1, and the lack of DNA leaves this call unchecked. Germline V gene sequence: CDR1 SEHNR, CDR2 FQNEAQ (reference sequence). This CDR3 region has 14 residues. CDR3 sequence reads: CASSVTDNRNTIYF. Combining the CDR3 with reference TRBV7-9 and TRBJ1-3 gives the whole variable domain DTGVSQNPRHKITKRGQNVTFRCDPISEHNRLYWYRQTLGQGPEFLTYFQNEAQLEKSRLLSDRFSAERPKGSFSTLEIQRTEQGDSAMYLCASSVTDNRNTIYFGEGSWLTVV.

The rearrangement joins TRBV4-1 to TRBJ1-1. CDR1 is MGHRA, CDR2 YSYEKL, per germline. The CDR3 totals 14 residues. CDR3: CASSQVVSNTEAFF.

The chain combines TRBV2 with TRBJ1-4. In germline, CDR1 is SNHLY, CDR2 FYNNEI. The CDR3 extends over 17 amino acids. The CDR3 is CASSEITSLATNEKLFF.

The rearrangement uses TRBV6-6 and TRBJ1-1. The CDR3 length is 14 residues. Germline CDR1 MNHNY, CDR2 SVGAGI (reference sequence). Here the CDR3 reads CASRPSGGNTEAFF.

The chain links TRBV29-1 to TRBJ2-7; TCRdb proposes TRBD1, but this gene call is untestable without DNA. In germline, CDR1 is SQVTM, CDR2 ANQGSEA. The CDR3 covers 12 residues. This chain's CDR3 is CSVEGDSYEQYF.

The CDR3 here is CASVRQGLQETQYF. The chain is built from TRBV28 and TRBJ2-5; TCRdb returns TRBD1, unconfirmable since there is no DNA. Germline V gene lookup returns CDR1 MDHEN and CDR2 SYDVKM. This CDR3 spans 14 amino acids.

The CDR3 region is CASSSGTGVRYNEQFF. The V gene is TRBV7-9, the J gene TRBJ2-1; as DNA is missing, the TRBD1 call by TCRdb cannot be tested. The CDR3 length is 16 residues. The germline gives CDR1 SEHNR, CDR2 FQNEAQ (reference sequence).

The J gene is TRBJ2-2, the V gene TRBV10-3; absent DNA, TCRdb's TRBD1 call cannot be checked. This CDR3 is built from 20 residues. CDR1 ENHRY and CDR2 SYGVKD come from the germline V gene. The CDR3 loop is CAISESVGQGAYTNTGELFF.

The chain recombines TRBV6-2 or TRBV6-3 with TRBJ2-1. Germline values: CDR1 MNHEY, CDR2 SVGEGT. The CDR3 is 14 residues long. CDR3 residues: CASRTISRHNEQFF.

V gene TRBV6-5 combines with J gene TRBJ2-7; TCRdb calls TRBD1, which cannot be checked without DNA. Germline CDR1 MNHEY, CDR2 SVGAGI. This CDR3 comprises 15 residues. CDR3 region: CASSSWTGASYEQYF.

Here the CDR3 reads CASSYAVGVEQYF. The chain recombines TRBV7-6 with TRBJ2-7; TCRdb designates TRBD1, a call that cannot be tested without DNA. The germline V gene has CDR1 SGHVS and CDR2 FNYEAQ. The CDR3 contains 13 residues.

The CDR3 is CASSPGGAPNYGYTF. The chain carries TRBV7-8 and TRBJ1-2; the TCRdb D gene call, TRBD1, has no DNA to confirm it. In germline, CDR1 is SGHVS, CDR2 FQNEAQ. CDR3 length equals 15 residues.